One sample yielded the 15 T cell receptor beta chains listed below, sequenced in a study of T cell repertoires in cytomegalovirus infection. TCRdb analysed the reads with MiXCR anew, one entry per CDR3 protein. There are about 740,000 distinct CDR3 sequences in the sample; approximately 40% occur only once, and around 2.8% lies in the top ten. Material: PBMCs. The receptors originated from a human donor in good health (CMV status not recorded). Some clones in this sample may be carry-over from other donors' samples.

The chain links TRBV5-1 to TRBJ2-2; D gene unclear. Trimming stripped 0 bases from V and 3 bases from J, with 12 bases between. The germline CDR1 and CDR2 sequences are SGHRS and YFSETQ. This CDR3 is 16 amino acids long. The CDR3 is CASSLDIPQYTGELFF. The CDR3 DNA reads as TGCGCCAGCAGCTTGGATATCCCCCAGTACACCGGGGAGCTGTTTTTT. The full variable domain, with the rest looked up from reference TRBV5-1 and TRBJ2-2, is KAGVTQTPRYLIKTRGQQVTLSCSPISGHRSVSWYQQTPGQGLQFLFEYFSETQRNKGNFPGRFSGRQFSNSRSEMNVSTLELGDSALYLCASSLDIPQYTGELFFGEGSRLTVL.

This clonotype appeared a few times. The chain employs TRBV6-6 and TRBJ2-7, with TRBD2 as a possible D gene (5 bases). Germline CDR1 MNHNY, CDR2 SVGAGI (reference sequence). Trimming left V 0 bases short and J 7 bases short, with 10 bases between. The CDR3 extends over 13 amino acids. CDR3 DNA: TGTGCCAGCAGTTACTCCCCCCGGGGAGAGCAGTACTTC. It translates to CASSYSPRGEQYF.

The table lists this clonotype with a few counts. In nucleotides, the CDR3 is TGTGCCAGCAGCTTCTCAGGGGGAATGAACACTGAAGCTTTCTTT. Its protein is CASSFSGGMNTEAFF. The rearrangement joins TRBV7-9 to TRBJ1-1, with 7 bases fitting TRBD1. Germline CDR1 SEHNR, CDR2 FQNEAQ (reference sequence). The J segment lost 0 bases and the V segment lost 3 bases, leaving 4 bases of the junction unmatched. The CDR3 is 15 amino acids.

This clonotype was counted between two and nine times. The CDR3 is CASSGGTRTQETQYF. The DNA of the CDR3 is TGTGCCAGTAGCGGCGGGACACGGACCCAAGAGACCCAGTACTTC. The chain has TRBV19 and TRBJ2-5; D possibly matches TRBD1 or TRBD2 (6 bases each). Germline V gene sequence: CDR1 LNHDA, CDR2 SQIVND (reference sequence). This CDR3 is built from 15 residues. Trimming stripped 6 bases from V and 1 base from J, with 15 bases between.

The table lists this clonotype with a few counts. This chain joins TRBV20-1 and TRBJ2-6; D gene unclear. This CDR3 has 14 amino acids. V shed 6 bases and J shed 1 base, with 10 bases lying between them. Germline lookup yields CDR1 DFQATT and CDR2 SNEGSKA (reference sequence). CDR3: CSADRKSGANVLTF. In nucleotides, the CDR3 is TGCAGTGCCGACCGGAAATCTGGGGCCAACGTCCTGACTTTC.

The CDR3 DNA follows: TGTGCCAGCAGAGAGGAAGGGGGAAGCAATCAGCCCCAGCATTTT. It encodes CASREEGGSNQPQHF. The chain recombines TRBV12-3 or TRBV12-4 with TRBJ1-5; the D gene is possibly TRBD1 (6 bases). The CDR3 consists of 15 residues. The germline V and J ends were trimmed by 6 bases and 1 base, with 13 bases remaining between them.

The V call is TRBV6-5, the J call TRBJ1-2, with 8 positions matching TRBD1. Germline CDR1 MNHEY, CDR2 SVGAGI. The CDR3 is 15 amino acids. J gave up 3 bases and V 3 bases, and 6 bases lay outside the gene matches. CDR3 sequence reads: CASSYSRGLDYGYTF. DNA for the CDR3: TGTGCCAGCAGTTATTCCAGGGGGCTCGACTATGGCTACACCTTC.

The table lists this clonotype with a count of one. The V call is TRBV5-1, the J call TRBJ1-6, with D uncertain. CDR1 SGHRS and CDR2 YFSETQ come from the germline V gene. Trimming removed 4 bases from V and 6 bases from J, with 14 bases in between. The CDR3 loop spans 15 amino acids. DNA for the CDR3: TGCGCCAGCAGCGACCCGCGGAGGGCTAATTCACCCCTCCACTTT. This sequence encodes CASSDPRRANSPLHF.

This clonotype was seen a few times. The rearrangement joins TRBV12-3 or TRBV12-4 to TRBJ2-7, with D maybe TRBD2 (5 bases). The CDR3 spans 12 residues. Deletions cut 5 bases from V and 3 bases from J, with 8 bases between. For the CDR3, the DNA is TGTGCCAGCAGTCAGAGGGACTACGAGCAGTACTTC. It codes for CASSQRDYEQYF.

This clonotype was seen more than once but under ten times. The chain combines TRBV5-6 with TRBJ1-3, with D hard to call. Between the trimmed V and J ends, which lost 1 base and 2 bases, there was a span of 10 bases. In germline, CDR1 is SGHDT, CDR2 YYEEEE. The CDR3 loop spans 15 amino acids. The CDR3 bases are TGTGCCAGCAGCTTGTTTTCAGGAACTGGAAACACCATATATTTT. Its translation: CASSLFSGTGNTIYF.

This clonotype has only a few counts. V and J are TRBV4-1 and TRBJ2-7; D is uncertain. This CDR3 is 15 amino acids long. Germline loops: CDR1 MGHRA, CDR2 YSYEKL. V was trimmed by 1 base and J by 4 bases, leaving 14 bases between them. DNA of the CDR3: TGCGCCAGCAGCCAAGTGGTATCTCCTGAGTACGAGCAGTACTTC. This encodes CASSQVVSPEYEQYF.

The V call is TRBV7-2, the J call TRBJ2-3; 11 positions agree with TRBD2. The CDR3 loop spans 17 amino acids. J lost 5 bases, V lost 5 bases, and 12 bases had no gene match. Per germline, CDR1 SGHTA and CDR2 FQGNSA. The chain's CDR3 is CASSPLLAGVVEDTQYF. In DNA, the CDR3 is TGTGCCAGCAGCCCTTTACTAGCGGGGGTTGTCGAAGATACGCAGTATTTT.

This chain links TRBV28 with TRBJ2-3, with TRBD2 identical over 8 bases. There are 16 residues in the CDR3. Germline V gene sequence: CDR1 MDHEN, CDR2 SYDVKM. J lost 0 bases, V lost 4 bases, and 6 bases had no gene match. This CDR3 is CASSSWTSPSTDTQYF. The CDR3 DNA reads TGTGCCAGCAGTTCGTGGACTAGCCCAAGCACAGATACGCAGTATTTT.

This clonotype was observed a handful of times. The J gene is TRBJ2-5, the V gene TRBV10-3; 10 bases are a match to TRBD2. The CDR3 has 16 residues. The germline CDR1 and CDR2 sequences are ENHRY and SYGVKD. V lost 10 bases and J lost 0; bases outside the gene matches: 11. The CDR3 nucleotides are TGTGCCACCTCAGGGGGACTAGCGACGTACCAAGAGACCCAGTACTTC. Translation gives CATSGGLATYQETQYF.

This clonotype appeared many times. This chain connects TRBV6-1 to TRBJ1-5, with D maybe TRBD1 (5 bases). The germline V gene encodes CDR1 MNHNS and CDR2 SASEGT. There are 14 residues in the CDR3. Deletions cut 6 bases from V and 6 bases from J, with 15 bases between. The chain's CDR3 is CASSGTVLGQPQHF. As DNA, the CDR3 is TGTGCCAGCAGCGGGACGGTACTGGGTCAGCCCCAGCATTTT.